This entry describes one T cell receptor (beta chain). Its antigen remains unidentified. The data originate from a study of CD8 T cells in Susac syndrome. Findings of the study overall: TCR sequencing and HLA analysis covered a relatively small number of individuals.

The control participants were healthy donors, and these controls were matched with respect to both age and sex. The CD8+ and CD4+ T cells were negatively isolated, with the TEMRA cells enriched by FACS. An amount of RNA that ranged from 0.5 to 1 ug was reverse transcribed with random hexamers. A multiplex approach, immunoSEQ multiplex PCR, amplified TCR beta CDR3 across 54 Vbeta and 13 Jbeta. TCRdb re-called the immunoSEQ multiplex PCR reads with MiXCR, one entry per CDR3 protein. Among 55,000 to 70,000 distinct CDR3 sequences, around 95% were seen once, and the ten largest hold 0.2% to 0.25%. In germline, CDR1 is LGHDT, CDR2 YNNKEL (reference sequence). The V and J ends lost 4 bases and 3 bases, in that order; junction bases with no gene match: 5. This CDR3 comprises 15 residues.

The chain uses TRBV3-1 and TRBJ2-1; 8 positions agree with TRBD2. The sample comprised CD8+ T cells from PBMCs. This clonotype originated in a human donor in good health. CDR3 sequence: CASSPDSGNYNEQFF. DNA of the CDR3: TGTGCCAGCAGCCCAGATAGCGGGAACTACAATGAGCAGTTCTTC.